One sample yielded the 10 T cell receptor beta chains listed below, sequenced in a study of identical twins. TCRdb ran MiXCR on the 5' RACE reads and lists one entry per CDR3 protein. The repertoire has hundreds of thousands of distinct CDR3 sequences, roughly 24% of them found once; the top ten carry about 2.9%. The data were also submitted as part of a second study, on T cells expressing NK-cell markers.

The sequencing sample was made of CD4+ T cells sorted from blood. The receptors come from a young woman in good health.

The CDR3 DNA is TGCAGTGCTAGACCGGGGAGGGATGAGCAGTTCTTC. As protein: CSARPGRDEQFF. J is TRBJ2-1 and V is TRBV20-1; 7 bases map to TRBD2. The CDR3 is 12 residues long. The germline CDR1 and CDR2 sequences are DFQATT and SNEGSKA (reference sequence). Unmatched junction bases numbered 3, after V lost 2 bases and J lost 8 bases.

This rearrangement joins TRBV5-4 to TRBJ1-2; D not certain. The CDR3 spans 16 residues. V lost 0 bases and J 2 bases, leaving 14 bases between the germline ends. Germline V gives CDR1 SGHNT, CDR2 YYREEE (reference sequence). CDR3 in DNA: TGTGCCAGCAGCTTGGGGTCATCATCCTTGAACTATGGCTACACCTTC. Its translation is CASSLGSSSLNYGYTF.

About this clonotype itself: At one of its ends the junction is not consistent with the germline gene, which may arise from a read error. The gene calls are TRBV20-1 and TRBJ2-1, with 13 bases aligning to TRBD2. CDR1 is DFQATT, CDR2 SNEGSKA, per germline (reference sequence). This CDR3 comprises 17 residues. CDR3 DNA sequence: TGCAGTGCCAGAGGGGCTCCGGGACTAGCGGGATTTGGGGAGCAGTTCTTC. Translated: CSARGAPGLAGFGEQFF.

The chain employs TRBV12-3 or TRBV12-4 and TRBJ2-4; TRBD2 agrees at 8 bases. Germline trimming cut 2 bases from V and 8 bases from J; bases unmatched to any gene: 14. CDR3 length: 17 amino acids. CDR3 sequence: CASSLRNSRGGRDIQYF. The CDR3 DNA reads TGTGCCAGCAGTTTACGCAACTCCCGGGGGGGCCGTGACATTCAGTACTTC.

The V and J genes are TRBV9 and TRBJ1-1; 7 positions match TRBD1. The ends lost 3 bases at V and 5 bases at J; junction bases unmatched: 13. The CDR3 is 16 residues long. Germline values: CDR1 SGDLS, CDR2 YYNGEE. Here the CDR3 reads CASSEAPRQGETEAFF. CDR3 bases: TGTGCCAGCAGCGAAGCCCCGCGACAGGGTGAGACTGAAGCTTTCTTT.

This clonotype came up a few times. This chain uses TRBV5-1 with TRBJ2-5; 8 bases are a match to TRBD1. The CDR3 consists of 17 residues. Unmatched junction bases numbered 14, after V lost 2 bases and J lost 5 bases. CDR1 is SGHRS and CDR2 is YFSETQ in the germline V gene. For the CDR3, the DNA is TGCGCCAGCAGCTTCCGTACAAATGACAGGGGAGACGAGACCCAGTACTTC. Its translation is CASSFRTNDRGDETQYF.

The V and J genes are TRBV6-1 and TRBJ1-6; D is possibly TRBD1 (6 bases). V was cut by 2 bases and J by 9 bases, with 8 bases left in between. The CDR3 runs 13 residues. The germline V gene encodes CDR1 MNHNS and CDR2 SASEGT. CDR3 DNA: TGTGCCAGCAGTGAAAGGGGGTTTTCACCCCTCCACTTT. Protein: CASSERGFSPLHF.

This clonotype appeared a few times. The CDR3 nucleotides are TGCGCCAGCAGCTTTTTTGCGCTAGCGAGCAATGAGCAGTTCTTC. Protein product: CASSFFALASNEQFF. This chain uses TRBV5-1 with TRBJ2-1; perhaps TRBD2 as D (6 bases). Germline CDR1 and CDR2: SGHRS and YFSETQ. This CDR3 is built from 15 residues. Between the trimmed V and J ends, which lost 2 bases and 6 bases, there was a span of 15 bases. Variable domain in full (rest from reference TRBV5-1 and TRBJ2-1): KAGVTQTPRYLIKTRGQQVTLSCSPISGHRSVSWYQQTPGQGLQFLFEYFSETQRNKGNFPGRFSGRQFSNSRSEMNVSTLELGDSALYLCASSFFALASNEQFFGPGTRLTVL.

The V gene is TRBV7-2, the J gene TRBJ2-1; 9 bases are a match to TRBD2. The ends lost 6 bases at V and 3 bases at J; junction bases unmatched: 6. The CDR3 runs 15 residues. Germline V gene lookup returns CDR1 SGHTA and CDR2 FQGNSA. CDR3 DNA: TGTGCCAGCAGAGTAGCGGGAGTTAGCTACAATGAGCAGTTCTTC. It specifies CASRVAGVSYNEQFF. Looking up the rest from reference TRBV7-2 and TRBJ2-1 gives the full variable domain: GAGVSQSPSNKVTEKGKDVELRCDPISGHTALYWYRQSLGQGLEFLIYFQGNSAPDKSGLPSDRFSAERTGGSVSTLTIQRTQQEDSAVYLCASRVAGVSYNEQFFGPGTRLTVL.

This clonotype has only a few counts. The chain joins TRBV29-1 to TRBJ1-1; 7 bases are shared with TRBD1. The germline V gene has CDR1 SQVTM and CDR2 ANQGSEA. This CDR3 region has 12 residues. Trimming cost V 7 bases and J 3 bases; bases outside gene matches: 5. This CDR3 is CSGTQGYTEAFF. As DNA, the CDR3 is TGCAGCGGTACACAGGGGTACACTGAAGCTTTCTTT. Supplemented by reference TRBV29-1 and TRBJ1-1, the full variable domain reads SAVISQKPSRDICQRGTSLTIQCQVDSQVTMMFWYRQQPGQSLTLIATANQGSEATYESGFVIDKFPISRPNLTFSTLTVSNMSPEDSSIYLCSGTQGYTEAFFGQGTRLTVV.